The 6 T cell receptor beta chains presented below share a single source sample, sequenced in a study of sequential checkpoint blockade in melanoma. TCRdb's table, derived via immunoSEQ multiplex PCR, lists solely in-frame clones and lacks some. The sample has 10,000 to 11,000 clones; 76% are singletons. As for treatment: randomized to nivolumab then ipilimumab (arm A) or the reverse (arm B). This sample comprised CD8+ T cells sorted from blood (inferred from file names), obtained from a patient given nivolumab and ipilimumab in sequence. Every receptor here comes from a human donor with melanoma.

V and J are TRBV19 and TRBJ1-1; D uncertain. The CDR3 totals 12 residues. Germline V CDR1 and CDR2: LNHDA, SQIVND (reference sequence). V lost 3 bases and J 2 bases, leaving 4 bases between the germline ends. The CDR3 spells CASSMSNTEAFF. The CDR3 bases are TGTGCCAGTAGTATGAGCAACACTGAAGCTTTCTTT.

The chain is built from TRBV29-1 and TRBJ2-7; 7 nucleotides agree with TRBD2. The germline V gene encodes CDR1 SQVTM and CDR2 ANQGSEA. V dropped 4 bases and J dropped 3; count of bases not matched to a gene: 3. This CDR3 has 12 amino acids. CDR3 in amino acids: CSVVASGYEQYF. Here the CDR3 DNA reads TGCAGCGTTGTAGCTAGCGGCTACGAGCAGTACTTC.

The V gene is TRBV27, the J gene TRBJ2-7; TRBD1 might be the D (5 bases). Trimming took off 2 bases at V and 4 bases at J, with 6 bases between the two ends. Germline assignment: CDR1 MNHEY and CDR2 SMNVEV (reference sequence). The CDR3 covers 12 residues. CDR3 in amino acids: CASSLAGYEQYF. In nucleotides, the CDR3 is TGTGCCAGCAGTTTAGCAGGGTACGAGCAGTACTTC.

The chain recombines TRBV5-1 with TRBJ1-6; 7 bases fit TRBD1. The V gene end was trimmed by 0 bases and the J gene end by 14 bases; junction bases not matched to a gene: 26. CDR3 length: 20 residues. Germline-derived CDR1 and CDR2 are SGHRS and YFSETQ. The CDR3 region is CASSLGRGTASLNPYRALHF. The CDR3 nucleotides are TGCGCCAGCAGCTTGGGCCGAGGGACAGCCTCCCTGAACCCGTATAGGGCCCTCCACTTT.

The chain is built from TRBV15 and TRBJ2-7, with D maybe TRBD2 (6 bases). The CDR3 consists of 13 residues. The V end lost 7 bases, the J end lost 3 bases, and 13 bases lay between the germline ends. CDR1 and CDR2 from the germline V gene are LNHNV and YYDKDF (reference sequence). The CDR3 DNA is TGTGCCACCAAGGGCGGGGAGCTCTACGAGCAGTACTTC. It yields the protein CATKGGELYEQYF.

The V and J genes are TRBV4-2 and TRBJ1-1; 10 bases are shared with TRBD1. Per the germline V gene, CDR1 is LGHNA and CDR2 is YNFKEQ. V was pared by 2 bases and J by 5 bases, with 5 bases of the junction left unmatched. The length of the CDR3 is 15 residues. The CDR3: CASSQPRTGGTEAFF. In DNA, the CDR3 is TGTGCCAGCAGCCAACCCCGGACAGGGGGGACTGAAGCTTTCTTT.